The next 27 T cell receptor beta chains were all read from a single sample in a study of immune evolution from preneoplasia to lung adenocarcinoma. TCRdb's copy holds only in-frame clones and misses some; the assay was immunoSEQ multiplex PCR. The table records over 30,000 clones, 60% to 75% of them present only once. The sample was FFPE invasive lung adenocarcinoma tissue. The source is a person between 55 and 69 years old with lung adenocarcinoma.

V usage is TRBV10-3 and J usage is TRBJ2-7; 8 positions match TRBD2. The CDR3 sequence is 14 residues long. Germline lookup yields CDR1 ENHRY and CDR2 SYGVKD. V lost 3 bases to trimming and J lost 7 bases; unmatched junction nucleotides: 8. In nucleotides, the CDR3 is TGTGCCATCAGTGAAGCGCCGGGACTAGGGGAGCAGTACTTC. Its protein product is CAISEAPGLGEQYF.

The CDR3 loop reads CASCGVGRDLFYGYTF. The CDR3 nucleotides read TGTGCCTCCTGCGGGGTAGGAAGGGATCTCTTCTATGGCTACACCTTC. The chain is built from TRBV28 and TRBJ1-2; D unresolved. Trimming stripped 11 bases from V and 4 bases from J, with 26 bases between. CDR1 is MDHEN, CDR2 SYDVKM, per germline. This CDR3 contains 16 residues.

CDR3: CASVRDLIYNEQFF. The CDR3 nucleotides read TGTGCCAGCGTACGGGACCTAATATACAATGAGCAGTTCTTC. The chain has TRBV7-9 and TRBJ2-1; D assignment may be TRBD1 or TRBD2 (5 bases each). The CDR3 length is 14 residues. Trimming took 8 bases from V and 4 from J, leaving 15 bases between them. Looked up from germline, CDR1 is SEHNR and CDR2 is FQNEAQ (reference sequence). The full variable domain, rest sourced from reference TRBV7-9 and TRBJ2-1, is DTGVSQNPRHKITKRGQNVTFRCDPISEHNRLYWYRQTLGQGPEFLTYFQNEAQLEKSRLLSDRFSAERPKGSFSTLEIQRTEQGDSAMYLCASVRDLIYNEQFFGPGTRLTVL.

The V call is TRBV9, the J call TRBJ2-3, with D possibly being TRBD2 (7 bases). Trimming took off 3 bases at V and 6 bases at J, with 20 bases between the two ends. Germline CDR1 SGDLS, CDR2 YYNGEE. The CDR3 is made up of 16 amino acids. Here the CDR3 reads CASSERGGQDFDTQYF. In DNA form, the CDR3 reads TGTGCCAGCAGCGAGAGGGGGGGACAAGACTTTGATACGCAGTATTTT.

This clone is labeled medium-sized (0.01 to 0.1%). The chain recombines TRBV6-1 with TRBJ2-4; no reliable D call. Germline V gene lookup returns CDR1 MNHNS and CDR2 SASEGT. This CDR3 contains 12 residues. V lost 4 bases and J 5 bases, leaving 6 bases between the germline ends. DNA for the CDR3: TGTGCCAGCAGTGTGGCTGAAAACATTCAGTACTTC. Amino acid sequence: CASSVAENIQYF.

The chain joins TRBV7-2 to TRBJ1-5, with a weak D call TRBD1 (6 bases). Germline V gene lookup returns CDR1 SGHTA and CDR2 FQGNSA. Trimming left V 5 bases short and J 0 bases short, with 14 bases between. The CDR3 contains 16 residues. The CDR3 nucleotides are TGTGCCAGCAGCCTGATACAGGGCTATAGCAATCAGCCCCAGCATTTT. Protein: CASSLIQGYSNQPQHF. The variable domain in full, with the rest retrieved from reference TRBV7-2 and TRBJ1-5, is GAGVSQSPSNKVTEKGKDVELRCDPISGHTALYWYRQSLGQGLEFLIYFQGNSAPDKSGLPSDRFSAERTGGSVSTLTIQRTQQEDSAVYLCASSLIQGYSNQPQHFGDGTRLSIL.

This rearrangement joins TRBV29-1 to TRBJ2-1, with D possibly TRBD1 on 5 matching bases. This CDR3 is built from 13 residues. Deletions cut 6 bases from V and 8 bases from J, with 17 bases between. CDR1 SQVTM and CDR2 ANQGSEA come from the germline V gene. The CDR3 sequence: CSVQKGVRDEQFF. CDR3 bases: TGCAGCGTCCAGAAAGGGGTAAGGGATGAGCAGTTCTTC.

Points on this clone: The sample contains more than one DNA sequence encoding this CDR3. The chain recombines TRBV28 with TRBJ1-2, with a possible D match to TRBD1 (5 bases). Germline V CDR1 and CDR2: MDHEN, SYDVKM. CDR3 length: 12 amino acids. V was clipped by 6 bases and J by 8 bases, with 13 bases between them. As DNA, the CDR3 is TGTGCCAGCAGCTTTGGGGGGGACGGCTACACCTTC. This encodes CASSFGGDGYTF.

J is TRBJ2-7 and V is TRBV6-5; the D gene is possibly TRBD1 (6 bases). CDR1 and CDR2 from the germline V gene are MNHEY and SVGAGI. V was trimmed by 6 bases and J by 0 bases, leaving 12 bases between them. The CDR3 has 14 residues. The chain's CDR3 is CASRPGQTSYEQYF. The CDR3 nucleotides are TGTGCCAGCAGGCCGGGACAAACCTCCTACGAGCAGTACTTC.

This chain joins TRBV12-2 and TRBJ1-3; no DNA check was done on the table's D call, TRBD1. TRBV12-2 is flagged as a pseudogene. The CDR3 contains 17 residues. CDR3 DNA sequence: TGTGCAAGTCGCTTAGCCCCCCCGACAGGGAAGGAAAACACCATATATTTT. Residues: CASRLAPPTGKENTIYF.

The V gene is TRBV6-5, the J gene TRBJ2-3, with 10 positions matching TRBD1. Unmatched junction bases numbered 3, after V lost 6 bases and J lost 3 bases. Germline V CDR1 and CDR2: MNHEY, SVGAGI. The CDR3 runs 14 residues. CDR3 amino acids: CASRPGQGTDTQYF. The CDR3 nucleotides are TGTGCCAGCAGACCGGGACAGGGGACAGATACGCAGTATTTT.

The chain employs TRBV2 and TRBJ2-3; 7 bases line up with TRBD2. This CDR3 comprises 17 residues. Germline loops: CDR1 SNHLY, CDR2 FYNNEI. The ends lost 1 base at V and 0 bases at J; junction bases unmatched: 7. CDR3 DNA: TGTGCCAGCAGTGAAGGGGAGGGTGCCCCTAGCACAGATACGCAGTATTTT. Translating it yields CASSEGEGAPSTDTQYF.

The chain has TRBV5-4 and TRBJ1-4; 10 bases line up with TRBD1. V shed 5 bases and J 7 bases; nucleotides not matched to a gene: 5. Germline V lookup: CDR1 SGHNT, CDR2 YYREEE (reference sequence). CDR3 length: 14 residues. The CDR3 DNA reads as TGTGCCAGCAGTACCGGGACAGGGGTTGAAAAACTGTTTTTT. This encodes CASSTGTGVEKLFF. The full variable domain, rest sourced from reference TRBV5-4 and TRBJ1-4, is ETGVTQSPTHLIKTRGQQVTLRCSSQSGHNTVSWYQQALGQGPQFIFQYYREEENGRGNFPPRFSGLQFPNYSSELNVNALELDDSALYLCASSTGTGVEKLFFGSGTQLSVL.

The chain recombines TRBV10-3 with TRBJ2-7; the D is unclear. Germline V gene sequence: CDR1 ENHRY, CDR2 SYGVKD. V was trimmed by 3 bases and J by 4 bases, leaving 4 bases between them. CDR3 length: 11 amino acids. In DNA, the CDR3 is TGTGCCATCAGTGACGGGTACGAGCAGTACTTC. Amino acid sequence: CAISDGYEQYF.

This clone is deemed medium-sized. J is TRBJ1-2 and V is TRBV6-5; 8 bases line up with TRBD1. The CDR3 totals 15 residues. The ends lost 0 bases at V and 6 bases at J; junction bases unmatched: 6. From germline, CDR1 is MNHEY and CDR2 SVGAGI. The CDR3 loop reads CASSYSWTGLDGYTF. The CDR3 DNA sequence: TGTGCCAGCAGTTACTCCTGGACAGGGCTGGATGGCTACACCTTC.

The chain uses TRBV1 and TRBJ2-3; the D call of TRBD2 is as the table states it, not checked on the DNA. TRBV1 is described as a pseudogene. The CDR3 length is 16 residues. In DNA form, the CDR3 reads TGCACCAGCAGCCAGGGGACTAGCGGACGCACAGATACGCAGTATTTT. Amino acids: CTSSQGTSGRTDTQYF.

The genes are TRBV7-2 and TRBJ1-2; 9 bases line up with TRBD1. V lost 6 bases to trimming and J lost 0 bases; unmatched junction nucleotides: 11. Germline V lookup: CDR1 SGHTA, CDR2 FQGNSA. The CDR3 covers 17 residues. The CDR3 here is CASRQQGALPTNYGYTF. The CDR3 region has the DNA TGTGCCAGCAGGCAACAGGGGGCACTCCCTACTAACTATGGCTACACCTTC.

This clone was counted a few times. The rearrangement links TRBV7-8 to TRBJ2-1; 15 nucleotides match TRBD2. The CDR3 has 19 amino acids. Trimming cost V 5 bases and J 6 bases; bases outside gene matches: 14. CDR1 is SGHVS, CDR2 FQNEAQ, per germline. The CDR3 protein is CASSPGTSGRYGVINEQFF. CDR3 nucleotide sequence: TGTGCCAGCAGCCCAGGGACTAGCGGGAGGTACGGGGTAATCAATGAGCAGTTCTTC.

CDR3 sequence reads: CASSPSYGYTF. For the CDR3, the DNA is TGTGCCAGCAGCCCCAGCTATGGCTACACCTTC. The rearrangement joins TRBV7-2 to TRBJ1-2; D is uncertain. CDR3 length: 11 residues. Trimming took off 5 bases at V and 4 bases at J, with 5 bases between the two ends. Germline values: CDR1 SGHTA, CDR2 FQGNSA.

The V and J genes are TRBV30 and TRBJ1-4, with 7 nucleotides matching TRBD1. The germline gives CDR1 GTSNPN, CDR2 SVGIG (reference sequence). V was pared by 1 base and J by 7 bases, with 9 bases of the junction left unmatched. This CDR3 has 15 amino acids. In DNA, the CDR3 is TGTGCCTGGAGTGGGAGGGGGCCACGTCGTGAAAAACTGTTTTTT. Translating it yields CAWSGRGPRREKLFF. Using reference TRBV30 and TRBJ1-4 for the parts outside the CDR3, the full variable domain is SQTIHQWPATLVQPVGSPLSLECTVEGTSNPNLYWYRQAAGRGLQLLFYSVGIGQISSEVPQNLSASRPQDRQFILSSKKLLLSDSGFYLCAWSGRGPRREKLFFGSGTQLSVL.

CDR3 sequence: CASSSLRGEREGEQFF. The CDR3 DNA reads as TGTGCCAGCAGTTCCCTCAGGGGGGAGCGGGAGGGTGAGCAGTTCTTC. V is TRBV6-5 and J is TRBJ2-1; 10 bases map to TRBD2. This CDR3 spans 16 amino acids. Germline trimming cut 4 bases from V and 9 bases from J; bases unmatched to any gene: 12. CDR1 and CDR2 from the germline V gene are MNHEY and SVGAGI.

The chain is built from TRBV19 and TRBJ2-1; D is unresolved. The CDR3 has 16 amino acids. Between the trimmed V and J ends, which lost 5 bases and 1 base, there was a span of 15 bases. In germline, CDR1 is LNHDA, CDR2 SQIVND (reference sequence). In DNA form, the CDR3 reads TGTGCCAGTAGTGTTCCATGGACCGGGTCCTACAATGAGCAGTTCTTC. Protein product: CASSVPWTGSYNEQFF.

This clone is labeled as medium-sized. The chain joins TRBV19 to TRBJ1-2; weak D call: TRBD1 (5 bases). This CDR3 is 15 amino acids long. Trimming pared 1 base from V and 5 bases from J, leaving 14 bases between. Germline V gene sequence: CDR1 LNHDA, CDR2 SQIVND (reference sequence). Here the CDR3 DNA reads TGTGCCAGTAGTATAGTTCGGGACGGGGGTTATGGCTACACCTTC. Protein: CASSIVRDGGYGYTF. Complete variable domain (other parts from reference TRBV19 and TRBJ1-2): DGGITQSPKYLFRKEGQNVTLSCEQNLNHDAMYWYRQDPGQGLRLIYYSQIVNDFQKGDIAEGYSVSREKKESFPLTVTSAQKNPTAFYLCASSIVRDGGYGYTFGSGTRLTVV.

The chain carries TRBV27 and TRBJ2-2; 10 bases are a match to TRBD2. This CDR3 comprises 17 residues. The junction had 5 bases not matched to a gene; V was cut back by 2 bases and J by 2 bases. Germline V gene lookup returns CDR1 MNHEY and CDR2 SMNVEV (reference sequence). The CDR3 nucleotides read TGTGCCAGCAGTTTAGGACTAGCGGTATCAAACACCGGGGAGCTGTTTTTT. Translating it yields CASSLGLAVSNTGELFF.

This clone was seen a few times. The rearrangement joins TRBV10-2 to TRBJ1-5, with 8 bases matching TRBD1. CDR3 size: 16 residues. The V and J ends lost 2 bases and 2 bases, in that order; junction bases with no gene match: 5. Germline CDR1 WSHSY, CDR2 SAAADI. In nucleotides, the CDR3 is TGCGCCAGCAGTGAGACAGGGGGAGGTGGCAATCAGCCCCAGCATTTT. It specifies CASSETGGGGNQPQHF.

V is TRBV5-1 and J is TRBJ2-1; the D is unclear. Trimming stripped 0 bases from V and 5 bases from J, with 18 bases between. From germline, CDR1 is SGHRS and CDR2 YFSETQ. CDR3 size: 17 residues. The CDR3 coding sequence is TGCGCCAGCAGCTTGGCGAACTTAGGTCCTACCCACAATGAGCAGTTCTTC. Translation: CASSLANLGPTHNEQFF. The full variable domain, its missing parts supplied by reference TRBV5-1 and TRBJ2-1, is KAGVTQTPRYLIKTRGQQVTLSCSPISGHRSVSWYQQTPGQGLQFLFEYFSETQRNKGNFPGRFSGRQFSNSRSEMNVSTLELGDSALYLCASSLANLGPTHNEQFFGPGTRLTVL.

The chain combines TRBV30 with TRBJ1-5; 8 positions match TRBD1. This CDR3 region has 13 residues. V was pared by 5 bases and J by 5 bases, with 5 bases of the junction left unmatched. Per germline, CDR1 GTSNPN and CDR2 SVGIG (reference sequence). The CDR3 DNA sequence: TGTGCCTGGTCAGGGGGCTGGTATCAGCCCCAGCATTTT. The encoded protein is CAWSGGWYQPQHF.